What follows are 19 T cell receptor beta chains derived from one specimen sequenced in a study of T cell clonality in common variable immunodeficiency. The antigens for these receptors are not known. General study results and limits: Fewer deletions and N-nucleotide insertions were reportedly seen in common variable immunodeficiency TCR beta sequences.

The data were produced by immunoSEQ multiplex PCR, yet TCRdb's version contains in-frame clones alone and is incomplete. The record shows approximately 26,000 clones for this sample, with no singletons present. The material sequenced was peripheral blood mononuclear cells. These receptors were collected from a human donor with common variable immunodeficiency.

The CDR3 bases that were read are TGTGCCAGCAGCTTGACTAGCGGGGGGGCAGATACG. Translation: CASSLTSGGADT. The whole CDR3 region reads CASSLTSGGADTQYF. The rearrangement joins TRBV7-3 to TRBJ2-3; 14 nucleotides match TRBD2. Read sequence stops 3 residues before the CDR3 end, and the germline J gene provides the missing end. There are 15 residues in the CDR3. The V gene's germline CDR1 is SGHTA and CDR2 FQGTGA. The V segment lost 3 bases and the J segment 4 bases; nucleotides outside the gene matches: 0.

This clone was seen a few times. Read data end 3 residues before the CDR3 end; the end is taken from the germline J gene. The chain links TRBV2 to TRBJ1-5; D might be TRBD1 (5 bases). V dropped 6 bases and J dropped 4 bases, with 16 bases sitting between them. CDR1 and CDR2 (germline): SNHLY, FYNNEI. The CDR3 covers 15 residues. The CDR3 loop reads CASSEQGNRNQPQHF. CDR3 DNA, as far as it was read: TGTGCCAGCAGCGAACAAGGAAACAGGAATCAGCCC. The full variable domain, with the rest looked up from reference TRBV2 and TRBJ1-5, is EPEVTQTPSHQVTQMGQEVILRCVPISNHLYFYWYRQILGQKVEFLVSFYNNEISEKSEIFDDQFSVERPDGSNFTLKIRSTKLEDSAMYFCASSEQGNRNQPQHFGDGTRLSIL.

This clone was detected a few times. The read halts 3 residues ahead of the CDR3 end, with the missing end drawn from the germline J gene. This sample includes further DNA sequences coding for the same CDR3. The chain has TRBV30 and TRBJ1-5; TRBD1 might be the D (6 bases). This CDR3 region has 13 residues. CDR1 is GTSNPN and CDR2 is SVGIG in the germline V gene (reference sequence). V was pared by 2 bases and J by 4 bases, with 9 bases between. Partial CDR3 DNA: TGTGCCTGGAGTTCGACAGGTAATCAGCCC. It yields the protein CAWSSTGNQP. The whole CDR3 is CAWSSTGNQPQHF.

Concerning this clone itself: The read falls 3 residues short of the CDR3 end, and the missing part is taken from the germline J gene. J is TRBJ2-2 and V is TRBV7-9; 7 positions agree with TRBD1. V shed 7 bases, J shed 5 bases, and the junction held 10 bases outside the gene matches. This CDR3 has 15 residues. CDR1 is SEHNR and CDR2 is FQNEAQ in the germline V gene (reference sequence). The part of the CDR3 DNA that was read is TGTGCCAGCATCTACTCAACAGGGGATACCGGGGAG. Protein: CASIYSTGDTGE. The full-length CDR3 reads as CASIYSTGDTGELFF. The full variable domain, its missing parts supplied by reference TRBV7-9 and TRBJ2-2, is DTGVSQNPRHKITKRGQNVTFRCDPISEHNRLYWYRQTLGQGPEFLTYFQNEAQLEKSRLLSDRFSAERPKGSFSTLEIQRTEQGDSAMYLCASIYSTGDTGELFFGEGSRLTVL.

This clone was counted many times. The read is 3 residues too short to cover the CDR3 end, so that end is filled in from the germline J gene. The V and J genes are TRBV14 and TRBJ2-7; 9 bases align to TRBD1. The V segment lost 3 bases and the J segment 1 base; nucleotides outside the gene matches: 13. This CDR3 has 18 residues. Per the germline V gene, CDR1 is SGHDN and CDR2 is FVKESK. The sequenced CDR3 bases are TGTGCCAGCAGCCACAGCCTATTGGGGACAGGGAAGTCCTACGAG. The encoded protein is CASSHSLLGTGKSYE. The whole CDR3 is CASSHSLLGTGKSYEQYF.

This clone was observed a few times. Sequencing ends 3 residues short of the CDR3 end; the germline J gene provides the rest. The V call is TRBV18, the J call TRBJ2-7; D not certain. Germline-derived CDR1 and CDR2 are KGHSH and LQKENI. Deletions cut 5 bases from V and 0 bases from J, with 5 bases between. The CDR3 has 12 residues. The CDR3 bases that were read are TGTGCCAGCTCATCATTCTCCTACGAG. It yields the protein CASSSFSYE. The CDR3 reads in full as CASSSFSYEQYF.

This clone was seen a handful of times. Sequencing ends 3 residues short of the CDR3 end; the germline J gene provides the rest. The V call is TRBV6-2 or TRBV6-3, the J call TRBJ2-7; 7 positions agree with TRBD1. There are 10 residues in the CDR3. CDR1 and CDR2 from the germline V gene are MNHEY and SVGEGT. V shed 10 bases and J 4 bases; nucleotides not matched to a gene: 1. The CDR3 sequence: CATGGYEQYF. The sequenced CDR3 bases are TGTGCCACAGGGGGATACGAG.

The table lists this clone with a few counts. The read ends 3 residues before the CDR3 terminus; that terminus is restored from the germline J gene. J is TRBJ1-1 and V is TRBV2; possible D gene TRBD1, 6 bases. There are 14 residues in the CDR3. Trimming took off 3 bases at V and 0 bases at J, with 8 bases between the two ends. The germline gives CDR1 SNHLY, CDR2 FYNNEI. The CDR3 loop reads CASSDRTVNTEAFF. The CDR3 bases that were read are TGTGCCAGCAGTGACCGGACAGTGAACACTGAA.

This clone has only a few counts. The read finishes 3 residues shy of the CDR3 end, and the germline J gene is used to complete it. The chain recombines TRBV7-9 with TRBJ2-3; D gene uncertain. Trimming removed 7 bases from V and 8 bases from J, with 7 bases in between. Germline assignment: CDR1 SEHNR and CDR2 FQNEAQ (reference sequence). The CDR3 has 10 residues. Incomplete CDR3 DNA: TGTGCCAGCACCAACGGTACG. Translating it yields CASTNGT. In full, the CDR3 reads CASTNGTQYF.

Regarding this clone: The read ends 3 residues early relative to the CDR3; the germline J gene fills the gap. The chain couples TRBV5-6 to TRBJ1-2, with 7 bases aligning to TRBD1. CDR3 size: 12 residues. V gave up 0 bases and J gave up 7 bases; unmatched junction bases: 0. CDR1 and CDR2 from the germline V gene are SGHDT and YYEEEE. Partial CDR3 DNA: TGTGCCAGCAGCTTGGGACAGGGTGGC. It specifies CASSLGQGG. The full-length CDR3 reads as CASSLGQGGYTF.

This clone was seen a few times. CDR3 protein: CASSVGQGQYEQYF. The covered CDR3 bases are TGTGCCAGCAGTGTCGGACAGGGGCAGTACGAG. J is TRBJ2-7 and V is TRBV6-1; 9 bases are a match to TRBD1. The read terminates 3 residues before the CDR3 end, so the remaining end is supplied by the germline J gene. This CDR3 has 14 residues. V shed 4 bases and J 4 bases; nucleotides not matched to a gene: 5. The germline V gene encodes CDR1 MNHNS and CDR2 SASEGT.

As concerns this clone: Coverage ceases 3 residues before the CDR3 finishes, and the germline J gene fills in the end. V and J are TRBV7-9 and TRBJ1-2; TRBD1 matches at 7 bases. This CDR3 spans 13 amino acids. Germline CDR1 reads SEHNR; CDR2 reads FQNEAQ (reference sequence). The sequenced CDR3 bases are TGTGCCAGCAGGCCGGACAGGTCTAGGGGC. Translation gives CASRPDRSRG. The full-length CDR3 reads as CASRPDRSRGYTF.

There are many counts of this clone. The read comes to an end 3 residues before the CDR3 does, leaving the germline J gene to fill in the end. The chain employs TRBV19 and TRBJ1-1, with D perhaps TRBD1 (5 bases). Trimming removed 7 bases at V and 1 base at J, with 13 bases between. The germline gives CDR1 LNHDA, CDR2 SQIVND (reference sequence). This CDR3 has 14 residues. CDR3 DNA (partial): TGTGCCAGTACGACAGACCCTAGGAACACTGAA. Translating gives CASTTDPRNTE. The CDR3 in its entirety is CASTTDPRNTEAFF.

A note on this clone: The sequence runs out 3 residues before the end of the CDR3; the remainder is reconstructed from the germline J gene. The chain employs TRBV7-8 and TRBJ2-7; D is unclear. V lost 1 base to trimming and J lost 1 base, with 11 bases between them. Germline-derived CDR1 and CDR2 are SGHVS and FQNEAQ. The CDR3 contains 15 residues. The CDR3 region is CASSLVLGGSYEQYF. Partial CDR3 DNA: TGTGCCAGCAGCTTAGTCCTTGGCGGTTCCTACGAG.

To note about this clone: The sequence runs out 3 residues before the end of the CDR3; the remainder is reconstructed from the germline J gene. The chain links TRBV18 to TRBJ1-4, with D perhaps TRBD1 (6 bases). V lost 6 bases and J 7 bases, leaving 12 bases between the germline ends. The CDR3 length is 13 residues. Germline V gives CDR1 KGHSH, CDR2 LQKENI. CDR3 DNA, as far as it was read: TGTGCCAGCTCGCAGGGGCATGGTGAAAAA. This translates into CASSQGHGEK. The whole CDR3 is CASSQGHGEKLFF.

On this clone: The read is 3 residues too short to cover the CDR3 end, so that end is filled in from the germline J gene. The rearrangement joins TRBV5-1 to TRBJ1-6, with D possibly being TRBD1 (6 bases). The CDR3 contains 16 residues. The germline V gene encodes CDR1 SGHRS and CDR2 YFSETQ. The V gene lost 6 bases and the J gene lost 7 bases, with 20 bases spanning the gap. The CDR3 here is CASNQGSVMTNSPLHF. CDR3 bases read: TGCGCCAGCAACCAGGGGAGCGTAATGACGAATTCACCC.

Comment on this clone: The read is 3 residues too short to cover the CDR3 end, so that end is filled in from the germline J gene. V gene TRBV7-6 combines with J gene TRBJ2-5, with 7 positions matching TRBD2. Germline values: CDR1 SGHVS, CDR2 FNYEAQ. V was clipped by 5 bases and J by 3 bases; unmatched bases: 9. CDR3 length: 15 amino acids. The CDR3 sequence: CASSRWTREEETQYF. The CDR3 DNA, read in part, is TGTGCCAGCAGCCGATGGACTAGAGAGGAAGAGACC.

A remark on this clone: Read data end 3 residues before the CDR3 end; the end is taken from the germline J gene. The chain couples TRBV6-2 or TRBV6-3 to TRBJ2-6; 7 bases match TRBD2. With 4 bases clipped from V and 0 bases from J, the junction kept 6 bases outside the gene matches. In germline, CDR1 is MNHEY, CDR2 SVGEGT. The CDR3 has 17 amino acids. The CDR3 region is CASSLGRTSSGANVLTF. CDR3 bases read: TGTGCCAGCAGTTTGGGACGGACTAGCTCTGGGGCCAACGTC.

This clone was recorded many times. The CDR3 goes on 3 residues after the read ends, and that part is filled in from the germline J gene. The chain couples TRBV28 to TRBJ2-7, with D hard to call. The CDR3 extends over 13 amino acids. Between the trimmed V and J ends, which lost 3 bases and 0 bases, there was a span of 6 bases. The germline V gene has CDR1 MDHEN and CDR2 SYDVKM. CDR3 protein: CASSFAGSYEQYF. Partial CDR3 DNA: TGTGCCAGCAGTTTCGCAGGCTCCTACGAG.